Below, 4 T cell receptor beta chains from the same sample are listed, as sequenced in a study of T cell responses to AZD1222 COVID-19 vaccine. Profiling relied on immunoSEQ multiplex PCR, and the TCRdb table lists in-frame clones only, not all of them. The sample has under 200,000 clones, around nine tenths seen once; the top ten hold roughly 5.5%. The source material was peripheral blood, sampled on day 0 of AZD1222 vaccination. The source of these receptors is an adult in good health.

The chain couples TRBV6-5 to TRBJ2-5; D is unresolved. CDR1 MNHEY and CDR2 SVGAGI come from the germline V gene. Trimming stripped 0 bases from V and 11 bases from J, with 16 bases between. This CDR3 spans 14 amino acids. CDR3 protein: CASSYSFGERAQYF. CDR3 nucleotides: TGTGCCAGCAGTTACTCTTTTGGAGAAAGAGCTCAGTACTTC.

The rearrangement uses TRBV19 and TRBJ1-6; weak D call: TRBD1 (6 bases). CDR3 length equals 18 residues. V was cut by 6 bases and J by 8 bases, with 26 bases left in between. The V gene's germline CDR1 is LNHDA and CDR2 SQIVND (reference sequence). This CDR3 is CASSPLGTSVPLDSPLHF. For the CDR3, the DNA is TGTGCCAGTAGCCCTCTCGGGACATCGGTCCCGCTTGATTCACCCCTCCACTTT.

V is TRBV25-1 and J is TRBJ2-7, with D possibly being TRBD1 or TRBD2 (5 bases each). Per the germline V gene, CDR1 is MGHDK and CDR2 is SYGVNS. V was trimmed by 1 base and J by 7 bases, leaving 17 bases between them. The CDR3 length is 15 residues. The CDR3 nucleotides are TGTGCCAGCAGTGAATTGGGGACGGTCGGCTTAGAGCAGTACTTC. Translating it yields CASSELGTVGLEQYF.

The count of this clone is one. The chain recombines TRBV6-5 with TRBJ2-2; D is undetermined. V was shortened by 5 bases and J by 4 bases, with 5 bases between the two germline ends. Germline V gene data show CDR1 as MNHEY and CDR2 as SVGAGI. This CDR3 has 12 residues. In DNA, the CDR3 is TGTGCCAGCAGTAGGCGCACCGGGGAGCTGTTTTTT. Protein: CASSRRTGELFF.